Listed here is a single T cell receptor beta chain. This sample is part of a study of blood T cell repertoires in COVID-19. Produced via immunoSEQ multiplex PCR; TCRdb's table is partial and in-frame only. This table holds around 150,000 clones, about four fifths found once. V gave up 4 bases and J gave up 2 bases; unmatched junction bases: 7. The CDR3 totals 16 residues. Germline-derived CDR1 and CDR2 are SGHDT and YYEEEE. The origin of this receptor is a woman older than 75 with acute or convalescent COVID-19. The chain recombines TRBV5-6 with TRBJ1-5, with 9 nucleotides matching TRBD1. Input material: peripheral blood. In DNA form, the CDR3 reads TGTGCCAGCAGCCGCGGGACAGGGATGGGCAATCAGCCCCAGCATTTT. Translation gives CASSRGTGMGNQPQHF.